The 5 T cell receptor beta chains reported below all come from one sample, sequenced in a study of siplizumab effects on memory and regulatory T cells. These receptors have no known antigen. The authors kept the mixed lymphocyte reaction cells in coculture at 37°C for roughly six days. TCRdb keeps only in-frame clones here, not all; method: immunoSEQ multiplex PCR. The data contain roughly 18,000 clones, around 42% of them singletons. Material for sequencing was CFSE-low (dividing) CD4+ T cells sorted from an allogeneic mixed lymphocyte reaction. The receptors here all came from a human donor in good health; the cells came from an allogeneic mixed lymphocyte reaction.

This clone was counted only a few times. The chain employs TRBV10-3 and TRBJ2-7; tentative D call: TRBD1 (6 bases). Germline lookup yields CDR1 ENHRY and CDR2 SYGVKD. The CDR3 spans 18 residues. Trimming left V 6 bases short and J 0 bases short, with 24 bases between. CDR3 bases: TGTGCCATCAGAACCAACCGAGACCGACAGGTTAACTCCTACGAGCAGTACTTC. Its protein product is CAIRTNRDRQVNSYEQYF.

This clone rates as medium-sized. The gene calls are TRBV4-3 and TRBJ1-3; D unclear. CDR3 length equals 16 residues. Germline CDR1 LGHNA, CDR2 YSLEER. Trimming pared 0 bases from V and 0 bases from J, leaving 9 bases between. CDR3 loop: CASSQDGISSGNTIYF. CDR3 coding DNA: TGCGCCAGCAGCCAAGATGGAATTAGCTCTGGAAACACCATATATTTT.

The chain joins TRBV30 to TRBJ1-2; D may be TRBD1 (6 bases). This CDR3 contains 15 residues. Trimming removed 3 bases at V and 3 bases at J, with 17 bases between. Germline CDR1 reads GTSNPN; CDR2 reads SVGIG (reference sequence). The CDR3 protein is CAWSTSRGTHYGYTF. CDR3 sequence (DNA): TGTGCCTGGAGCACTTCTCGGGGGACACACTATGGCTACACCTTC.

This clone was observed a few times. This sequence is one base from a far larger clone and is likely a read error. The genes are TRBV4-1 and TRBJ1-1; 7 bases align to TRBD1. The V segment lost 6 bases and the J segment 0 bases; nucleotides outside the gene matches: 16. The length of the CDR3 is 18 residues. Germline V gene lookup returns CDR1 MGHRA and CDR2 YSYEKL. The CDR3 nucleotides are TGCGCCAGCAGTCGAAAGCTAGGGGAGGGGGCTATGAACACTGAAGCTTTCTTT. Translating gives CASSRKLGEGAMNTEAFF.

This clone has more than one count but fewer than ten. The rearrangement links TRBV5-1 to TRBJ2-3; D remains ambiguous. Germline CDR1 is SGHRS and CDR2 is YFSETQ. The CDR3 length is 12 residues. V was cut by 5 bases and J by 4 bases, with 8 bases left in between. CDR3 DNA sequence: TGCGCCAGCAGTCCTCTATCAGATACGCAGTATTTT. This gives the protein CASSPLSDTQYF.